This T cell receptor beta chain was found in a study of regulatory T cells in long-lasting Graves disease. Overall study results and limits: Whereas 1,000 or so public clonotypes were shared by new patients, persistent patients shared more, at some 2,900.

TCR beta libraries were built with iRepertoire HTBI primers and Arm-PCR of CDR3 regions. TCRdb reprocessed the multiplex PCR reads via MiXCR and lists one record per CDR3 protein. The sample contains about 530,000 distinct CDR3 sequences, around 16% of which appear only once. The time point: newly diagnosed GD, antithyroid drugs for less than 3 months. With RNA extracted from PBMCs as input, the TCR library was made. Germline-derived CDR1 and CDR2 are SGHTA and FQGTGA. CDR3 length equals 17 residues. V lost 5 bases and J lost 2, with 19 bases in between. This clonotype was picked up a small number of times. The target antigen is unknown. These same data were also listed under a study on T cells in Graves' hyperthyroidism and ophthalmopathy. Per that paper: Separating ophthalmopathy from stable hyperthyroidism was achieved by a 13 V-J model.

The starting material was peripheral blood mononuclear cells (PBMCs), obtained at new diagnosis, from a patient treated with antithyroid drugs. The receptor's source is a middle-aged woman with Graves disease. The V gene is TRBV7-3, the J gene TRBJ1-5, with D uncertain. CDR3 coding DNA: TGTGCCAGCAGCGCGATCGGCTTTGAAAGTGGCAATCAGCCCCAGCATTTT. This gives the protein CASSAIGFESGNQPQHF. The whole variable domain, remainder taken from reference TRBV7-3 and TRBJ1-5, is GAGVSQTPSNKVTEKGKYVELRCDPISGHTALYWYRQSLGQGPEFLIYFQGTGAADDSGLPNDRFFAVRPEGSVSTLKIQRTERGDSAVYLCASSAIGFESGNQPQHFGDGTRLSIL.